The 31 T cell receptor beta chains below come from one sample, sequenced in a study of blood T cell repertoires in COVID-19. Measured with immunoSEQ multiplex PCR; TCRdb has only the in-frame clones, and not every one. The table shows under 300,000 clones, with approximately 91% occurring only once. The specimen sequenced was PBMCs or T cells enriched from blood (not recorded which). These receptors were obtained from a woman in her thirties or forties with acute COVID-19.

The chain employs TRBV7-3 and TRBJ2-2; TRBD2 might be the D (6 bases). This CDR3 is built from 14 residues. CDR1 and CDR2 from the germline V gene are SGHTA and FQGTGA. The ends were cut back, 1 base at V and 6 bases at J, with 9 bases in the middle. The CDR3 DNA follows: TGTGCCAGCAGCTTAAATCGGGACTCCGGGGAGCTGTTTTTT. This encodes CASSLNRDSGELFF.

This chain joins TRBV3-1 (or the pseudogene TRBV3-2) and TRBJ2-3, with TRBD2 matching 14 bases. Germline lookup yields CDR1 LGHDT and CDR2 YNNKEL (reference sequence). Losses at the gene ends were 1 base for V and 3 bases for J; bases not matched to a gene: 12. This CDR3 has 20 residues. The CDR3 nucleotides are TGTGCCAGCAGCCAAGTCCTGACTAGCGGGAGGGGGGAAGCAACAGATACGCAGTATTTT. This sequence encodes CASSQVLTSGRGEATDTQYF.

The chain recombines TRBV6-1 with TRBJ1-1; TRBD1 is a possible D gene (6 bases). This CDR3 spans 16 amino acids. The V end was cut by 3 bases, the J end by 5 bases, with 19 bases between. Germline CDR1 is MNHNS and CDR2 is SASEGT. Here the CDR3 reads CASSDDGGRGGTEAFF. The CDR3 DNA sequence: TGTGCCAGCAGTGATGATGGGGGCAGGGGAGGGACTGAAGCTTTCTTT.

As for this clone: One end of the junction fails to match germline, which may point to a read error. The V call is TRBV30, the J call TRBJ2-6; possible D gene TRBD2, 5 bases. Germline loops: CDR1 GTSNPN, CDR2 SVGIG (reference sequence). This CDR3 contains 12 residues. CDR3 region: CAWSPGVNVLTF. The DNA of the CDR3 is TGTGCCTGGAGTCCCGGGGTCAACGTCCTGACTTTC.

The chain links TRBV4-1 to TRBJ1-5; D remains unclear. Trimming left V 2 bases short and J 0 bases short, with 23 bases between. Germline lookup yields CDR1 MGHRA and CDR2 YSYEKL. This CDR3 region has 20 residues. CDR3 sequence (DNA): TGCGCCAGCAGCCAAACGTGGACTGGGCCTAGATCTGATAGCAATCAGCCCCAGCATTTT. Translated: CASSQTWTGPRSDSNQPQHF.

V usage is TRBV19 and J usage is TRBJ1-1, with D maybe TRBD1 (5 bases). The CDR3 has 17 amino acids. The germline gives CDR1 LNHDA, CDR2 SQIVND (reference sequence). Trimming took 3 bases from V and 0 from J, leaving 17 bases between them. The CDR3 coding sequence is TGTGCCAGTAGTATGCCCCGAGGCAGGGCCATGAACACTGAAGCTTTCTTT. It codes for CASSMPRGRAMNTEAFF.

The genes are TRBV11-3 and TRBJ2-7, with 7 nucleotides matching TRBD2. V shed 6 bases and J 4 bases; nucleotides not matched to a gene: 6. CDR1 is SGHNT, CDR2 YENEEA, per germline. This CDR3 spans 13 amino acids. In DNA form, the CDR3 reads TGTGCCAGCAGGGGGAGGGGTACTTACGAGCAGTACTTC. Translation: CASRGRGTYEQYF.

The V call is TRBV5-1, the J call TRBJ1-2; TRBD1 aligns across 7 bases. The J segment lost 3 bases and the V segment lost 1 base, leaving 6 bases of the junction unmatched. Germline CDR1 SGHRS, CDR2 YFSETQ. The CDR3 totals 15 residues. CDR3 residues: CASSLSTGVDYGYTF. DNA of the CDR3: TGCGCCAGCAGCTTGTCAACAGGGGTGGACTATGGCTACACCTTC.

For this clone: Other DNA sequences in the same sample also yield this CDR3. This rearrangement joins TRBV24-1 to TRBJ2-3; 7 bases map to TRBD2. Germline lookup yields CDR1 KGHDR and CDR2 SFDVKD. The CDR3 sequence is 16 residues long. Trimming removed 4 bases from V and 1 base from J; junction bases left unmatched: 7. The CDR3: CATSDLGGGGTDTQYF. CDR3 DNA: TGTGCCACCAGTGACCTGGGCGGGGGTGGCACAGATACGCAGTATTTT.

This chain uses TRBV4-1 with TRBJ2-7; maybe TRBD2 (6 bases). V dropped 0 bases and J dropped 5 bases, with 11 bases sitting between them. In germline, CDR1 is MGHRA, CDR2 YSYEKL. The CDR3 length is 14 residues. Here the CDR3 DNA reads TGCGCCAGCAGCCAAGATCTTCGGAGGGACGAGCAGTACTTC. This translates into CASSQDLRRDEQYF.

The chain carries TRBV11-2 and TRBJ1-6, with 10 positions matching TRBD1. The CDR3 extends over 15 amino acids. J gave up 9 bases and V 3 bases, and 5 bases lay outside the gene matches. Germline CDR1 and CDR2: SGHAT and FQNNGV. This chain's CDR3 is CASSFSGTGVSPLHF. In DNA form, the CDR3 reads TGTGCCAGCAGCTTCTCCGGGACAGGGGTTTCACCCCTCCACTTT. Supplemented by reference TRBV11-2 and TRBJ1-6, the full variable domain reads EAGVAQSPRYKIIEKRQSVAFWCNPISGHATLYWYQQILGQGPKLLIQFQNNGVVDDSQLPKDRFSAERLKGVDSTLKIQPAKLEDSAVYLCASSFSGTGVSPLHFGNGTRLTVT.

The chain links TRBV4-1 to TRBJ2-7; 7 positions match TRBD2. Germline loops: CDR1 MGHRA, CDR2 YSYEKL. The CDR3 runs 15 residues. The V and J ends lost 2 bases and 7 bases, in that order; junction bases with no gene match: 11. The CDR3 protein is CASSQSVRGSVEQYF. DNA for the CDR3: TGCGCCAGCAGCCAATCCGTCCGCGGGAGCGTTGAGCAGTACTTC.

J is TRBJ2-7 and V is TRBV5-4; possible D gene TRBD2, 5 bases. The V end lost 4 bases, the J end lost 2 bases, and 16 bases lay between the germline ends. CDR3 length: 15 amino acids. The germline V gene encodes CDR1 SGHNT and CDR2 YYREEE (reference sequence). The CDR3 spells CASSLGVVGTYEQYF. The CDR3 DNA is TGTGCCAGCAGCCTGGGTGTTGTCGGGACCTACGAGCAGTACTTC.

This clone was observed once. CDR3 amino acids: CAISQQATFTEAFF. The CDR3 bases are TGTGCCATCAGTCAACAGGCTACGTTCACTGAAGCTTTCTTT. V and J are TRBV10-3 and TRBJ1-1; a weak D match, TRBD1 (5 bases). Germline V lookup: CDR1 ENHRY, CDR2 SYGVKD. CDR3 length: 14 amino acids. The V end lost 5 bases, the J end lost 4 bases, and 14 bases lay between the germline ends.

This rearrangement joins TRBV2 to TRBJ2-6; TRBD1 matches 7 bases. V was pared by 4 bases and J by 3 bases, with 6 bases of the junction left unmatched. The germline gives CDR1 SNHLY, CDR2 FYNNEI. The CDR3 loop spans 16 amino acids. CDR3 protein: CASSGRTGSGANVLTF. The DNA of the CDR3 is TGTGCCAGCAGTGGCCGGACAGGTAGTGGGGCCAACGTCCTGACTTTC. The full variable domain, completed using reference TRBV2 and TRBJ2-6, is EPEVTQTPSHQVTQMGQEVILRCVPISNHLYFYWYRQILGQKVEFLVSFYNNEISEKSEIFDDQFSVERPDGSNFTLKIRSTKLEDSAMYFCASSGRTGSGANVLTFGAGSRLTVL.

The rearrangement joins TRBV10-3 to TRBJ1-4; possibly TRBD1 for D (5 bases). The ends were cut back, 6 bases at V and 7 bases at J, with 12 bases in the middle. Germline V lookup: CDR1 ENHRY, CDR2 SYGVKD. The CDR3 spans 13 residues. The CDR3 DNA reads TGTGCCATCAGCAGGGTAGGCGGTGAAAAACTGTTTTTT. This encodes CAISRVGGEKLFF.

The chain links TRBV6-1 to TRBJ2-2; 13 bases are a match to TRBD2. Trimming cost V 3 bases and J 9 bases; bases outside gene matches: 1. There are 14 residues in the CDR3. Looked up from germline, CDR1 is MNHNS and CDR2 is SASEGT. CDR3 protein: CASSEGLAGRELFF. For the CDR3, the DNA is TGTGCCAGCAGTGAGGGACTAGCGGGGAGGGAGCTGTTTTTT.

The chain joins TRBV7-8 to TRBJ2-1, with 11 nucleotides matching TRBD2. Trimming removed 5 bases from V and 11 bases from J; junction bases left unmatched: 8. There are 14 residues in the CDR3. In germline, CDR1 is SGHVS, CDR2 FQNEAQ. The CDR3 DNA sequence: TGTGCCAGCAGCATCGGGACTAGCGGAACTAAGCAGTTCTTC. It yields the protein CASSIGTSGTKQFF.

The chain is built from TRBV2 and TRBJ1-1, with a tentative D call TRBD1 (6 bases). Trimming removed 6 bases at V and 0 bases at J, with 11 bases between. Germline lookup yields CDR1 SNHLY and CDR2 FYNNEI. The CDR3 covers 14 residues. As DNA, the CDR3 is TGTGCCAGCAGCCCCCGGACAGTGAACACTGAAGCTTTCTTT. This codes for CASSPRTVNTEAFF.

The chain links TRBV23-1 to TRBJ2-7; D perhaps matches TRBD1 (6 bases). TRBV23-1 qualifies as an ORF whose function is uncertain. The CDR3 runs 22 residues. V was cut by 6 bases and J by 3 bases, with 39 bases left in between. Here the CDR3 reads CASSKLIPGWDNRVIWFYEQYF. CDR3 DNA: TGCGCCAGCAGCAAGCTTATTCCCGGTTGGGACAACAGAGTCATCTGGTTCTACGAGCAGTACTTC.

This clone has only one observation. J is TRBJ2-1 and V is TRBV27, with 9 bases aligning to TRBD2. Germline V gene lookup returns CDR1 MNHEY and CDR2 SMNVEV (reference sequence). This CDR3 is built from 14 residues. Germline trimming cut 6 bases from V and 7 bases from J; bases unmatched to any gene: 7. CDR3 in amino acids: CASRGLARANEQFF. The CDR3 nucleotides read TGTGCCAGCAGAGGACTAGCGCGGGCTAATGAGCAGTTCTTC.

The chain couples TRBV29-1 to TRBJ1-4; 7 bases map to TRBD1. This CDR3 comprises 13 residues. V trimming: 5 bases; J trimming: 7 bases; junction bases outside the gene matches: 7. Germline assignment: CDR1 SQVTM and CDR2 ANQGSEA. CDR3 bases: TGCAGCGTTCGTAGGGGGCAGGTTGAAAAACTGTTTTTT. This translates into CSVRRGQVEKLFF.

The chain combines TRBV7-2 with TRBJ2-1, with D hard to call. The CDR3 runs to 13 residues. The V end lost 1 base, the J end lost 2 bases, and 3 bases lay between the germline ends. Germline V gene sequence: CDR1 SGHTA, CDR2 FQGNSA. DNA of the CDR3: TGTGCCAGCAGCTTAGTCGCCTACAATGAGCAGTTCTTC. Its translation is CASSLVAYNEQFF.

The chain links TRBV18 to TRBJ1-4; 11 bases agree with TRBD1. Germline trimming cut 4 bases from V and 8 bases from J; bases unmatched to any gene: 9. The germline V gene has CDR1 KGHSH and CDR2 LQKENI. The CDR3 has 16 amino acids. Here the CDR3 reads CASSRLSGTGGEKLFF. Written as DNA, the CDR3 is TGTGCCAGCTCACGACTATCCGGGACAGGGGGAGAAAAACTGTTTTTT.

The V gene is TRBV19, the J gene TRBJ1-4; D perhaps matches TRBD1 (5 bases). The germline gives CDR1 LNHDA, CDR2 SQIVND (reference sequence). Trimming cost V 5 bases and J 2 bases, with 15 bases left between them. This CDR3 spans 16 amino acids. In DNA, the CDR3 is TGTGCCAGTAGTCCAACGTCGGGGGTCACTAATGAAAAACTGTTTTTT. Translating gives CASSPTSGVTNEKLFF.

The chain links TRBV7-2 to TRBJ1-6; 7 positions match TRBD1. The germline gives CDR1 SGHTA, CDR2 FQGNSA. The CDR3 extends over 17 amino acids. V shed 6 bases, J shed 1 base, and the junction held 9 bases outside the gene matches. The DNA of the CDR3 is TGTGCCAGCAGTTCAACAGGGGTGGCGTCCTATAATTCACCCCTCCACTTT. This gives the protein CASSSTGVASYNSPLHF.

The V and J genes are TRBV2 and TRBJ1-4; D not resolved. Between the trimmed V and J ends, which lost 7 bases and 4 bases, there was a span of 10 bases. This CDR3 is built from 13 residues. Germline-derived CDR1 and CDR2 are SNHLY and FYNNEI. The CDR3 DNA reads as TGTGCCAGCACGAGGGCCTTTAATGAAAAACTGTTTTTT. This gives the protein CASTRAFNEKLFF.

This clone has only one observation. The rearrangement uses TRBV24-1 and TRBJ2-3, with no clear D. V lost 0 bases, J lost 0 bases, and 9 bases lay in between. The germline gives CDR1 KGHDR, CDR2 SFDVKD. The CDR3 loop spans 16 amino acids. In nucleotides, the CDR3 is TGTGCCACCAGTGATTTGTACGGGTCTAGCACAGATACGCAGTATTTT. Translating gives CATSDLYGSSTDTQYF.

V and J are TRBV5-6 and TRBJ1-6; D is undetermined. This CDR3 is built from 14 residues. Germline values: CDR1 SGHDT, CDR2 YYEEEE. V was shortened by 2 bases and J by 9 bases, with 12 bases between the two germline ends. CDR3 sequence: CASSLRAAGSPLHF. Written as DNA, the CDR3 is TGTGCCAGCAGCTTACGGGCGGCGGGTTCACCCCTCCACTTT.

This rearrangement joins TRBV30 to TRBJ2-1; 13 bases line up with TRBD2. Germline CDR1 and CDR2: GTSNPN and SVGIG (reference sequence). With 2 bases clipped from V and 9 bases from J, the junction kept 7 bases outside the gene matches. This CDR3 has 15 residues. The CDR3 DNA reads as TGTGCCTGGAGTAAACTAGCGGGGGGGCCTTTTGAGCAGTTCTTC. It specifies CAWSKLAGGPFEQFF.

The chain is built from TRBV15 and TRBJ2-3; 8 bases line up with TRBD1. J was trimmed by 7 bases and V by 1 base; bases with no gene match: 7. The germline CDR1 and CDR2 sequences are LNHNV and YYDKDF (reference sequence). The CDR3 is 15 residues long. The CDR3: CATSRAGTGFYTQYF. CDR3 DNA sequence: TGTGCCACCAGCAGAGCCGGGACAGGTTTTTATACGCAGTATTTT. The full variable domain, with the rest looked up from reference TRBV15 and TRBJ2-3, is DAMVIQNPRYQVTQFGKPVTLSCSQTLNHNVMYWYQQKSSQAPKLLFHYYDKDFNNEADTPDNFQSRRPNTSFCFLDIRSPGLGDTAMYLCATSRAGTGFYTQYFGPGTRLTVL.